This T cell receptor beta chain is from a study of shared clonotypes between healthy human individuals. On the study more broadly: Per donor, three plates held CD4 naive cells, three held CD4 memory, two held CD8 naive and one held CD8 memory.

CDR3 size: 15 residues. V was clipped by 3 bases and J by 3 bases, with 12 bases between them. Looked up from germline, CDR1 is SEHNR and CDR2 is FQNEAQ (reference sequence). Regarding the study as a whole: Clonotype sharing levels among donors were expected to vary with sequencing depth. Memory subsets had estimated richness that was generally smaller than that of naive subsets.

Some clones are missing from TCRdb's copy, which holds only in-frame ones; the method was immunoSEQ multiplex PCR. The data show about 2.3 million clones, less than 95% seen once. This clone was recorded only once. Its antigen is as yet unknown. This specimen includes other DNA sequences encoding the same CDR3. This clonotype was obtained from a man between 18 and 29 years old in good health. Some clones in this sample may be carry-over from other donors' samples. Sequenced input: naive CD4+ T cells from PBMCs. The subset is: CD45RA+ positively selected. The genes are TRBV7-9 and TRBJ2-1; no reliable D call. CDR3 sequence (DNA): TGTGCCAGCAGCTTCCGCGGATCCAGCTACAATGAGCAGTTCTTC. This encodes CASSFRGSSYNEQFF.